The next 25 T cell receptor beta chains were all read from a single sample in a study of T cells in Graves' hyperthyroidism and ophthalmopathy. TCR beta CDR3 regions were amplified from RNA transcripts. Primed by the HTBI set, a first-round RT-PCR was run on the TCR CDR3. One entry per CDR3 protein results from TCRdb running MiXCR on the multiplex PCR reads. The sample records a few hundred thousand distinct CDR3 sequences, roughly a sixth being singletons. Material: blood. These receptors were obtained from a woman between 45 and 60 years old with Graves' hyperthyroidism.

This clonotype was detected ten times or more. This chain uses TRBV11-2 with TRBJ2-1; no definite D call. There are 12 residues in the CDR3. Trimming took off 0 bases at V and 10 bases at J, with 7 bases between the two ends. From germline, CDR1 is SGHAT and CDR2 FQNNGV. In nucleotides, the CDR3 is TGTGCCAGCAGCTTAGAGCTGGGCGAGCAGTTCTTC. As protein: CASSLELGEQFF.

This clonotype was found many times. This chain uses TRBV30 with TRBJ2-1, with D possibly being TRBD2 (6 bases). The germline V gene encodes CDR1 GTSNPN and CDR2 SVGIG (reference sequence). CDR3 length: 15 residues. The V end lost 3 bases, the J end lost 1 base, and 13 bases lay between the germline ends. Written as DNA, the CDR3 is TGTGCCTGGAGGTTGATGAGCGGGTCCTACAATGAGCAGTTCTTC. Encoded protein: CAWRLMSGSYNEQFF.

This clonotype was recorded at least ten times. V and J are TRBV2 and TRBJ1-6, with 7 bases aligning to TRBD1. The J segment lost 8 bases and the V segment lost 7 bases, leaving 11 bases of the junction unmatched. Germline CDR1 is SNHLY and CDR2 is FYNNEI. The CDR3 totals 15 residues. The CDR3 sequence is CASIEQGTRDSPLHF. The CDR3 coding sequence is TGTGCCAGCATCGAACAGGGGACCCGCGATTCACCCCTCCACTTT.

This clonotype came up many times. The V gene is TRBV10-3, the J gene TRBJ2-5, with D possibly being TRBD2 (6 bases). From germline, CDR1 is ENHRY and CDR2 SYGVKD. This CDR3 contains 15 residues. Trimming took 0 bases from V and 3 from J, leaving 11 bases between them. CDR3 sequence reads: CAISESTAGKETQYF. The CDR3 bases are TGTGCCATCAGTGAGTCGACGGCGGGGAAAGAGACCCAGTACTTC.

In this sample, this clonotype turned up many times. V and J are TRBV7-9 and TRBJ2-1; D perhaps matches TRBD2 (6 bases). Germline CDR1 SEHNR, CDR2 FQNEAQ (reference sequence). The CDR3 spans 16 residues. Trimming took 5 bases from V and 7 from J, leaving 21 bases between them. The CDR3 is CASSPDLSGDPNEQFF. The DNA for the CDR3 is TGTGCCAGCAGCCCGGACTTATCGGGAGACCCTAATGAGCAGTTCTTC. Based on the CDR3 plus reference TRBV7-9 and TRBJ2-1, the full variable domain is DTGVSQNPRHKITKRGQNVTFRCDPISEHNRLYWYRQTLGQGPEFLTYFQNEAQLEKSRLLSDRFSAERPKGSFSTLEIQRTEQGDSAMYLCASSPDLSGDPNEQFFGPGTRLTVL.

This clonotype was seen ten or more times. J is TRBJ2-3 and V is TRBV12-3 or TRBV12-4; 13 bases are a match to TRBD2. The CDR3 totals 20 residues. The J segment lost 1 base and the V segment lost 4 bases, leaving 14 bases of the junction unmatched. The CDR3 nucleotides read TGTGCCAGCAGTTCCTATGGACTAGCGGGAGTTTATGTCGGCACAGATACGCAGTATTTT. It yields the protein CASSSYGLAGVYVGTDTQYF.

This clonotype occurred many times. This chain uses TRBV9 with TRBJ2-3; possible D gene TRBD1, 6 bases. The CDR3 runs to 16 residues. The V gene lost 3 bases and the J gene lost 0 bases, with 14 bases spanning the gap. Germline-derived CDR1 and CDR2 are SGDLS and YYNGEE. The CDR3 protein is CASSAAQGSSTDTQYF. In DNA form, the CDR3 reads TGTGCCAGCAGCGCCGCACAGGGATCTAGCACAGATACGCAGTATTTT.

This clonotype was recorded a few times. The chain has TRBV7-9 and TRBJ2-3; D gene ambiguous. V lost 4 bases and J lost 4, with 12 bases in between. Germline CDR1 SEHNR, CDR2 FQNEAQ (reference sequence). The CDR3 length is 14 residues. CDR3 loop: CASSSTFGADTQYF. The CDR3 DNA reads TGTGCCAGCAGCTCGACATTTGGGGCAGATACGCAGTATTTT. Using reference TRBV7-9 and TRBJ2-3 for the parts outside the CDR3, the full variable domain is DTGVSQNPRHKITKRGQNVTFRCDPISEHNRLYWYRQTLGQGPEFLTYFQNEAQLEKSRLLSDRFSAERPKGSFSTLEIQRTEQGDSAMYLCASSSTFGADTQYFGPGTRLTVL.

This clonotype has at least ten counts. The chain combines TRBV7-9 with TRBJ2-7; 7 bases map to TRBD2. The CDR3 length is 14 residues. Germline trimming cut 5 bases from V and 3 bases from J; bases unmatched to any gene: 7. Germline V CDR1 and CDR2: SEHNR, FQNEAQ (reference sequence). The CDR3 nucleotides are TGTGCCAGCAGCCCCAACGGACTAGTCTACGAGCAGTACTTC. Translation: CASSPNGLVYEQYF.

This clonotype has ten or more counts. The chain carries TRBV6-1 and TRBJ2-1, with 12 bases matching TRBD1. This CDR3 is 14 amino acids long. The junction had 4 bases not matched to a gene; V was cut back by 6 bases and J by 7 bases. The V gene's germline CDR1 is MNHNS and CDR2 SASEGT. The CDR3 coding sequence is TGTGCCAGCAGACCGGGACAGGGGGCAAATGAGCAGTTCTTC. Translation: CASRPGQGANEQFF.

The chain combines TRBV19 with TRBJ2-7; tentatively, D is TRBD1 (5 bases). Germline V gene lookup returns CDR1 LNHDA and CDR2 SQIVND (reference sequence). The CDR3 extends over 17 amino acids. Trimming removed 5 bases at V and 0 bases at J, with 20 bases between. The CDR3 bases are TGTGCCAGTAGTGTATCCGCCGGCAGGGTAAGCTCCTACGAGCAGTACTTC. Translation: CASSVSAGRVSSYEQYF.

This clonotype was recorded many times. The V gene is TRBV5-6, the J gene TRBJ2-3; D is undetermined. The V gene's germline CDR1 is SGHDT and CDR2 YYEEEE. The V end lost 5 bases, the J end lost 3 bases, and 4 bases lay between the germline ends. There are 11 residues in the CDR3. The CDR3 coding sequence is TGTGCCAGCAGTAAGACAGATACGCAGTATTTT. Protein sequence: CASSKTDTQYF.

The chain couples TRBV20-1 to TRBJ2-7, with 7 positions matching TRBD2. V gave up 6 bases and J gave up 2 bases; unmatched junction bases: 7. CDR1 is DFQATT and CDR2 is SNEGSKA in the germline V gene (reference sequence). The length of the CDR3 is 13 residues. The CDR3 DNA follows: TGCAGTGCCGCCAGCGGGGTGACCTACGAGCAGTACTTC. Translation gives CSAASGVTYEQYF.

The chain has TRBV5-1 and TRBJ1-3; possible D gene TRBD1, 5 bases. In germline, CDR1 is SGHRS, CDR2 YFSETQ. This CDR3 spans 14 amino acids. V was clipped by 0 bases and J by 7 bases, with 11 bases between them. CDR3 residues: CASSLGQGWNTIYF. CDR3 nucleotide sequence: TGCGCCAGCAGCTTGGGCCAGGGCTGGAACACCATATATTTT.

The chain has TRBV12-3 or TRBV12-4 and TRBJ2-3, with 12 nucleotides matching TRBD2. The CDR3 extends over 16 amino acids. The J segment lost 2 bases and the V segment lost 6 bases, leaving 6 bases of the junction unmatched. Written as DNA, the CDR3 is TGTGCCAGCAGCCCAGGACTAGCGGGAATCACAGATACGCAGTATTTT. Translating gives CASSPGLAGITDTQYF.

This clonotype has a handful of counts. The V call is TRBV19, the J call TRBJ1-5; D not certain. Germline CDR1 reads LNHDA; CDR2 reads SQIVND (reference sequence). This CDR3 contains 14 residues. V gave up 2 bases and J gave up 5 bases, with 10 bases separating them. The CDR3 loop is CASSIKGGDQPQHF. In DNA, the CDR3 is TGTGCCAGTAGTATAAAGGGTGGCGATCAGCCCCAGCATTTT.

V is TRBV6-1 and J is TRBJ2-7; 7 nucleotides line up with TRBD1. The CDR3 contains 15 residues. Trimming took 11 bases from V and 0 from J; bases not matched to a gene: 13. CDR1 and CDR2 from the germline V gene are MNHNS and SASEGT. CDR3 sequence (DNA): TGTGCCGGCCTTCCCGACAGGGCGATCTCCTACGAGCAGTACTTC. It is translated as CAGLPDRAISYEQYF.

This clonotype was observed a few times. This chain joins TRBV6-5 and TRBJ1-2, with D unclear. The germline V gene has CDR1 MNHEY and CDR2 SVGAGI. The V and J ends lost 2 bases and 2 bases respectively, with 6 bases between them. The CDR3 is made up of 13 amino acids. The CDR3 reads CASSYRSNYGYTF. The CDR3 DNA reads TGTGCCAGCAGTTACCGGTCAAACTATGGCTACACCTTC.

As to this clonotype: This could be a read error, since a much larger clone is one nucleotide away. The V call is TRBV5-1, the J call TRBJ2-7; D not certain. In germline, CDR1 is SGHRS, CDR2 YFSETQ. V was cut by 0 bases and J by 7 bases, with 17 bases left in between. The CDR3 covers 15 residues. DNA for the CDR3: TGCGCCAGCAGCTTGGGGCTAGTGAGGCACAATGAGCAGTACTTC. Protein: CASSLGLVRHNEQYF.

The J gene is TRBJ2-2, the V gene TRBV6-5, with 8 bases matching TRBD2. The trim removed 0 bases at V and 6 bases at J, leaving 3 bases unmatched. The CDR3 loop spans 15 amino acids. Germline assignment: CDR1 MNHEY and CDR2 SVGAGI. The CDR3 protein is CASSYSGAGAGELFF. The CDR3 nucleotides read TGTGCCAGCAGTTACTCGGGAGCGGGAGCCGGGGAGCTGTTTTTT.

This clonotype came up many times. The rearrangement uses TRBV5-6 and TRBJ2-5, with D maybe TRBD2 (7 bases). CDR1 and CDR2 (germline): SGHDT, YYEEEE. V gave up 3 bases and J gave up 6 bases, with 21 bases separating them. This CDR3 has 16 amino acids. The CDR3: CASSSPFTGREKTQYF. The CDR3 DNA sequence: TGTGCCAGCAGCTCGCCCTTCACAGGGAGGGAAAAGACCCAGTACTTC.

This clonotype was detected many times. The CDR3 region is CASDTRRGEGNTIYF. The CDR3, as DNA: TGTGCCAGCGACACCCGAAGGGGGGAAGGAAACACCATATATTTT. The chain is built from TRBV12-3 or TRBV12-4 and TRBJ1-3; D possibly corresponds to TRBD1 (6 bases). The germline V and J ends were trimmed by 8 bases and 4 bases, with 18 bases remaining between them. There are 15 residues in the CDR3.

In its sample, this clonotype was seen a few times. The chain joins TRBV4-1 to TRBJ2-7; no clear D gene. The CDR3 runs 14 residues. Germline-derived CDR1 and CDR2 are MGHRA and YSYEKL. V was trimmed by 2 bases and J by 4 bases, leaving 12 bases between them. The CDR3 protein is CASSQPAEIYEQYF. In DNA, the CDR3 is TGCGCCAGCAGCCAACCCGCGGAGATTTACGAGCAGTACTTC.

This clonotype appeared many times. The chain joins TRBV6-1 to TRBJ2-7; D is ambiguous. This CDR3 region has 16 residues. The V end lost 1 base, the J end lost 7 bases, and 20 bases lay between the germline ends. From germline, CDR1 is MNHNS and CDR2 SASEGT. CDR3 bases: TGTGCCAGCAGTGAAGTGTCAGGACGGCTTTTGGGGGAGCAGTACTTC. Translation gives CASSEVSGRLLGEQYF.

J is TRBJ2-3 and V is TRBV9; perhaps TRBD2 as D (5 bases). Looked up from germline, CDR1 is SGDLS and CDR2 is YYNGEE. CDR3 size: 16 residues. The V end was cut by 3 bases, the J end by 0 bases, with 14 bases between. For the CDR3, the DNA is TGTGCCAGCAGCGCCCTAGCTACTGCTAGCACAGATACGCAGTATTTT. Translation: CASSALATASTDTQYF.